One and the same sample provided the 10 T cell receptor beta chains below, sequenced in a study of naive and memory T cell subsets. Points from the study as a whole: Especially in CD8 cells, naive repertoires contained a few larger clonotypes, possibly CD45RA-re-expressing memory cells.

Their target antigens are unknown. Two oligonucleotides, mixed equimolar, formed the beta constant-region primer covering TRBC1 and TRBC2. Nested alpha and beta constant-region primers with the SP2 primer drove four PCR rounds on ligated cDNA. TCRdb independently ran MiXCR on the UMI-ligation and nested PCR reads; one entry per CDR3 protein. The table records about 90,000 distinct CDR3 sequences, roughly 10% of them present only once. The sequencing input was naive CD4+ T cells from blood. These receptors all stem from a human donor in good health.

The CDR3 coding sequence is TGTGCCTGGAGTGTAGGTGTTTATGAGCAGTTCTTC. Translation: CAWSVGVYEQFF. The genes are TRBV30 and TRBJ2-1; D ambiguous. This CDR3 contains 12 residues. The V end lost 0 bases, the J end lost 8 bases, and 8 bases lay between the germline ends. CDR1 is GTSNPN and CDR2 is SVGIG in the germline V gene (reference sequence).

This clonotype was picked up many times. The CDR3: CASSLDGSSYNEQFF. The CDR3 DNA reads TGTGCCAGCAGCCTTGACGGGAGTTCCTACAATGAGCAGTTCTTC. The chain combines TRBV7-2 with TRBJ2-1; weak D call: TRBD2 (6 bases). Germline V gives CDR1 SGHTA, CDR2 FQGNSA. This CDR3 contains 15 residues. V lost 5 bases and J 1 base, leaving 12 bases between the germline ends.

This clonotype came up a few times. The chain recombines TRBV15 with TRBJ2-4; TRBD2 is a possible D gene (5 bases). The CDR3 is made up of 17 amino acids. The germline V gene has CDR1 LNHNV and CDR2 YYDKDF (reference sequence). Trimming took off 1 base at V and 3 bases at J, with 16 bases between the two ends. CDR3 coding DNA: TGTGCCACCAGCAGAGTTGGCGAGGGTCTGGTCAAAAACATTCAGTACTTC. As protein: CATSRVGEGLVKNIQYF.

A few counts support this clonotype. The CDR3 region has the DNA TGTGCCAGCAGCTCACAGGGGCAGGCCGGGGAGCTGTTTTTT. It specifies CASSSQGQAGELFF. The chain couples TRBV7-2 to TRBJ2-2; 7 bases line up with TRBD1. This CDR3 spans 14 amino acids. Germline V gene sequence: CDR1 SGHTA, CDR2 FQGNSA. The J segment lost 6 bases and the V segment lost 4 bases, leaving 5 bases of the junction unmatched.

As for this clonotype: The junction departs from the called germline gene at one end, perhaps through a read error. The rearrangement uses TRBV29-1 and TRBJ1-1; unclear D gene. This CDR3 spans 13 amino acids. Germline CDR1 is SQVTM and CDR2 is ANQGSEA. For the CDR3, the DNA is TGCAGCGTTAAAGAAGGGAGAAACACTGAAGCTTTCTTT. Protein: CSVKEGRNTEAFF.

The chain recombines TRBV28 with TRBJ2-7; D uncertain. The CDR3 has 11 residues. The germline CDR1 and CDR2 sequences are MDHEN and SYDVKM. Trimming cost V 5 bases and J 8 bases, with 10 bases left between them. The CDR3 coding sequence is TGTGCCAGCAGTCCCCCCCCACAGCAGTACTTC. This gives the protein CASSPPPQQYF.

This clonotype was observed at least ten times. This rearrangement joins TRBV5-1 to TRBJ2-7, with 8 bases lining up with TRBD1. Germline loops: CDR1 SGHRS, CDR2 YFSETQ. This CDR3 region has 14 residues. V lost 4 bases to trimming and J lost 0 bases; unmatched junction nucleotides: 3. The CDR3: CASSRTGSSYEQYF. The CDR3 coding sequence is TGCGCCAGCAGCCGGACAGGGAGCTCCTACGAGCAGTACTTC.

This clonotype was recorded a few times. The rearrangement joins TRBV29-1 to TRBJ1-5; a possible D gene is TRBD1 (6 bases). The V end lost 3 bases, the J end lost 6 bases, and 15 bases lay between the germline ends. Germline V gene sequence: CDR1 SQVTM, CDR2 ANQGSEA. The CDR3 runs to 14 residues. The CDR3 DNA follows: TGCAGCGTTGAGGGAGGGGGTGACGGTCAGCCCCAGCATTTT. Translated, it gives CSVEGGGDGQPQHF. The full variable domain, completed using reference TRBV29-1 and TRBJ1-5, is SAVISQKPSRDICQRGTSLTIQCQVDSQVTMMFWYRQQPGQSLTLIATANQGSEATYESGFVIDKFPISRPNLTFSTLTVSNMSPEDSSIYLCSVEGGGDGQPQHFGDGTRLSIL.

This clonotype was detected many times. V usage is TRBV27 and J usage is TRBJ2-7; 11 nucleotides line up with TRBD1. The CDR3 loop spans 16 amino acids. Germline-derived CDR1 and CDR2 are MNHEY and SMNVEV (reference sequence). V was clipped by 2 bases and J by 0 bases; unmatched bases: 3. For the CDR3, the DNA is TGTGCCAGCAGTTTACGGGGGACAGGGGGCTCCTACGAGCAGTACTTC. This gives the protein CASSLRGTGGSYEQYF.

V is TRBV6-2 or TRBV6-3 and J is TRBJ2-7, with a tentative D call TRBD2 (5 bases). V lost 6 bases and J lost 3, with 21 bases in between. Germline V gene lookup returns CDR1 MNHEY and CDR2 SVGEGT. This CDR3 comprises 16 residues. This CDR3 reads CASSYAPSGSLYEQYF. CDR3 DNA: TGTGCCAGCAGCTATGCTCCTTCGGGATCCCTCTACGAGCAGTACTTC.